The present entry profiles one TCR beta chain with its context. Its target is not known. Trimming pared 2 bases from V and 3 bases from J, leaving 11 bases between. Looked up from germline, CDR1 is SGHAT and CDR2 is FQNNGV. There are 14 residues in the CDR3. RNA was extracted from bulk tissue without any cell sorting. This record belongs to a study of tumor and adjacent non-tumor tissue in lung cancer. Study background: The cohort had 12 adenocarcinoma, a couple of squamous cell and 1 small cell patients. General observations from the study: Compared with tumor, normal lung showed significantly lower TCR diversity.

TCRbeta libraries were built with three rounds of nested PCR, modified from ARM-PCR. Each CDR3 protein is one row after TCRdb ran MiXCR on the multiplex PCR reads. The table records about 82,000 distinct CDR3 sequences, roughly 80% of them present only once. Input material: lung tumor tissue. The V call is TRBV11-2, the J call TRBJ2-7; D call uncertain. The sequence was obtained from a woman between 50 and 59 years old with non-small cell lung cancer. Here the CDR3 DNA reads TGTGCCAGCAGCTTAAATTCCATACGCTACGAGCAGTACTTC. This codes for CASSLNSIRYEQYF.